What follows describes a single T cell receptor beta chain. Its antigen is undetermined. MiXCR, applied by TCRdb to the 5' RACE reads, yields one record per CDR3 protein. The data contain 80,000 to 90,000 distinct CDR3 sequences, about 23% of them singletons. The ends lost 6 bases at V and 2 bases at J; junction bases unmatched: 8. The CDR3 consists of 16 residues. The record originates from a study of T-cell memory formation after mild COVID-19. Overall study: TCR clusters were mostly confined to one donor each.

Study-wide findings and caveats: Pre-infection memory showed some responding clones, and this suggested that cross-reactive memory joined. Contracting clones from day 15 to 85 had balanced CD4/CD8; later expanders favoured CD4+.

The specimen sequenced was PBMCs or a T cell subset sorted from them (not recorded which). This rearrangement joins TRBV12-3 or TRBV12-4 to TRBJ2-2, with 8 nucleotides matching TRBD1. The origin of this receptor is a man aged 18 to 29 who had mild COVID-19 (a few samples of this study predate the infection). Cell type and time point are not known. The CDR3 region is CASRTQGARNTGELFF. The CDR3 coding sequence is TGTGCCAGCAGAACCCAGGGGGCGCGTAACACCGGGGAGCTGTTTTTT.